The entry below gives a single T cell receptor (beta chain) sequence along with its context. RNA transcripts provided the template for amplifying TCR beta CDR3 regions. The library came from an HTBI-primed first-round RT-PCR and a second-round multiplex PCR. Using its own MiXCR run on the multiplex PCR reads, TCRdb lists one record per CDR3 protein. The table includes 200,000 to 250,000 distinct CDR3 sequences, roughly 21% detected once. The CDR3 totals 14 residues. CDR1 and CDR2 (germline): KGHDR, SFDVKD. J gave up 4 bases and V 5 bases, and 6 bases lay outside the gene matches. The record originates from a study of Graves' ophthalmopathy and Graves' hyperthyroidism.

The receptor's source is a woman between 50 and 59 years old with Graves' ophthalmopathy. Sequenced: peripheral blood. The V and J genes are TRBV24-1 and TRBJ2-5, with 7 bases fitting TRBD2. The CDR3 DNA follows: TGTGCCACCAGTGCTCCCGGACTAGGAGAGACCCAGTACTTC. Translation gives CATSAPGLGETQYF.